The next 3 T cell receptor beta chains were all read from a single sample in a study of metastatic and nonmetastatic thyroid tumors. TCRdb reassembled clones from the PCR reads with MiXCR. Of 35,000 to 50,000 clones listed, about 12% are singletons. There were no patients who had received any treatment before thyroid surgery. Material for sequencing was blood. Receptors were obtained from a male donor with papillary thyroid cancer or a benign thyroid nodule (not recorded which). Some clones in this sample may be carry-over from other donors' samples.

In its sample, this clone was seen a few times. An end of the junction differs from the germline gene, which may be a read error. In the same sample, other DNA sequences code for this CDR3. The gene calls are TRBV19 and TRBJ1-5; D remains unclear. Germline CDR1 is LNHDA and CDR2 is SQIVND (reference sequence). The length of the CDR3 is 18 residues. CDR3 residues: CASSISGIQVYSNQPQHF. CDR3 DNA sequence: TGTGCCAGTAGCATATCCGGAATTCAGGTGTATAGCAATCAGCCACAGCATTTT. The full variable domain, its missing parts supplied by reference TRBV19 and TRBJ1-5, is DGGITQSPKYLFRKEGQNVTLSCEQNLNHDAMYWYRQDPGQGLRLIYYSQIVNDFQKGDIAEGYSVSREKKESFPLTVTSAQKNPTAFYLCASSISGIQVYSNQPQHFGDGTRLSIL.

This clone was observed at least ten times. In the same sample, other DNA sequences code for this CDR3. This chain connects TRBV9 to TRBJ2-1, with a possible D match to TRBD1 (6 bases). Germline V lookup: CDR1 SGDLS, CDR2 YYNGEE. The CDR3 totals 16 residues. The V end was cut by 3 bases, the J end by 5 bases, with 18 bases between. CDR3 DNA sequence: TGTGCCAGCAGCGAACATACGGGACACCTTAACAATGAGCAGTTCTTC. This encodes CASSEHTGHLNNEQFF. The variable domain in full, with the rest retrieved from reference TRBV9 and TRBJ2-1, is DSGVTQTPKHLITATGQRVTLRCSPRSGDLSVYWYQQSLDQGLQFLIQYYNGEERAKGNILERFSAQQFPDLHSELNLSSLELGDSALYFCASSEHTGHLNNEQFFGPGTRLTVL.

This clone was recorded a few times. A much larger clone sits a single nucleotide away, making a read error possible. The CDR3 protein is CASSYSPHRGSSTDTQYF. The CDR3 DNA sequence: TGTGCCAGCAGTTACTCGCCTCACAGGGGCTCTAGCACAGATACGCAGTATTTT. The chain recombines TRBV6-2 or TRBV6-3 with TRBJ2-3; 7 bases match TRBD1. V was clipped by 0 bases and J by 0 bases; unmatched bases: 9. Germline CDR1 is MNHEY and CDR2 is SVGEGT. The CDR3 length is 18 residues.